This TCR beta chain was retrieved from a study of blood T cell repertoires in COVID-19. Study background: Sources were T cells, B-cell-depleted T cells, or PBMCs; the material itself was cDNA or gDNA.

Repertoires were generated with immunoSEQ multiplex PCR, while TCRdb's copy carries only in-frame clones and drops some. The table shows over 200,000 clones, with roughly four fifths occurring only once. Germline trimming cut 5 bases from V and 6 bases from J; bases unmatched to any gene: 4. Germline V lookup: CDR1 SGHDT, CDR2 YYEEEE. The CDR3 runs to 13 residues. The sequence derives from a woman aged 40 to 50 with acute or convalescent COVID-19. The rearrangement links TRBV5-6 to TRBJ2-2; 7 bases are shared with TRBD1. The sequencing input was peripheral blood. CDR3 nucleotide sequence: TGTGCCAGCAGTTTACAGGGGTCCGGGGAGCTGTTTTTT. Residues: CASSLQGSGELFF.